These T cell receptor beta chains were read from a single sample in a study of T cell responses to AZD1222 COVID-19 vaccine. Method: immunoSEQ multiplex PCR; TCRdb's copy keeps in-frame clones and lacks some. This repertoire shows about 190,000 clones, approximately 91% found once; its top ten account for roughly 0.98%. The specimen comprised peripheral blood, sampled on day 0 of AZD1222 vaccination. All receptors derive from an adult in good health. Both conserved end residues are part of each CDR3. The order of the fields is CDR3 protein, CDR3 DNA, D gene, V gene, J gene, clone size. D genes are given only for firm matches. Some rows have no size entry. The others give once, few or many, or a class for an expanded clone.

CDR3: CASSPLEGLKGGDTDTQYF
DNA: TGTGCCAGCTCACCACTGGAAGGGTTAAAGGGAGGAGACACAGATACGCAGTATTTT
D: -
V: TRBV18
J: TRBJ2-3
size: once

CDR3: CASGIPYGYTF
DNA: TGTGCCAGCGGGATCCCGTATGGCTACACCTTC
D: -
V: TRBV28
J: TRBJ1-2
size: -

CDR3: CASSQGLAVTGELFF
DNA: TGTGCCAGCAGCCAGGGACTAGCGGTCACCGGGGAGCTGTTTTTT
D: TRBD2
V: TRBV3-1/TRBV3-2
J: TRBJ2-2
size: -

CDR3: CASSQWTPGSYEQYF
DNA: TGTGCCAGCAGCCAATGGACCCCTGGTTCCTACGAGCAGTACTTC
D: -
V: TRBV3-1/TRBV3-2
J: TRBJ2-7
size: -

CDR3: CASSVTPLNQPQHF
DNA: TGTGCCAGCAGCGTGACCCCCTTAAATCAGCCCCAGCATTTT
D: -
V: TRBV9
J: TRBJ1-5
size: -

CDR3: CASSEGAGLNAEAFF
DNA: TGTGCCAGCAGTGAAGGGGCAGGGTTGAACGCTGAAGCTTTCTTT
D: -
V: TRBV6-1
J: TRBJ1-1
size: -

CDR3: CASTTRMMAEAFF
DNA: TGTGCCAGCACCACACGAATGATGGCTGAAGCTTTCTTT
D: -
V: TRBV28
J: TRBJ1-1
size: -

CDR3: CASQETSRGSYEQYF
DNA: TGTGCCAGTCAGGAGACCAGCAGGGGCTCCTACGAGCAGTACTTC
D: -
V: TRBV19
J: TRBJ2-7
size: once

CDR3: CASSQEAGRIAEAFF
DNA: TGTGCCAGCAGCCAAGAGGCAGGGAGGATCGCTGAAGCTTTCTTT
D: -
V: TRBV4-2
J: TRBJ1-1
size: -

CDR3: CASSGRQGWGYTF
DNA: TGTGCCAGCAGTGGGAGACAGGGCTGGGGCTACACCTTC
D: TRBD1
V: TRBV6-1
J: TRBJ1-2
size: -

CDR3: CASASGEPQFF
DNA: TGTGCTAGTGCCTCCGGGGAACCGCAGTTCTTC
D: -
V: TRBV12-5
J: TRBJ2-1
size: -

CDR3: CASSRHTGVVTGELFF
DNA: TGTGCCAGCAGTCGTCATACAGGGGTTGTTACCGGGGAGCTGTTTTTT
D: TRBD1
V: TRBV6-2/TRBV6-3
J: TRBJ2-2
size: -

CDR3: CASSSPSGAKPHYGYTF
DNA: TGTGCCAGCAGTTCCCCCTCCGGGGCGAAGCCTCACTATGGCTACACCTTC
D: -
V: TRBV27
J: TRBJ1-2
size: -

CDR3: CASMGTGDNEQFF
DNA: TGTGCCAGTATGGGGACAGGGGACAATGAGCAGTTCTTC
D: TRBD1
V: TRBV19
J: TRBJ2-1
size: once

CDR3: CASSREQAPNEKLFF
DNA: TGTGCCAGCTCACGAGAACAGGCCCCTAATGAAAAACTGTTTTTT
D: -
V: TRBV18
J: TRBJ1-4
size: -

CDR3: CASSRPTGNEAFF
DNA: TGTGCCAGCAGTCGACCGACAGGGAATGAAGCTTTCTTT
D: TRBD1
V: TRBV27
J: TRBJ1-1
size: -

CDR3: CASSYSQGIGTEAFF
DNA: TGTGCCAGCAGTTACTCCCAGGGGATTGGGACTGAAGCTTTCTTT
D: -
V: TRBV6-5
J: TRBJ1-1
size: few

CDR3: CAISESSGGEKLFF
DNA: TGTGCCATCAGTGAGTCGTCGGGAGGCGAAAAACTGTTTTTT
D: -
V: TRBV10-3
J: TRBJ1-4
size: few

CDR3: CASSQDRGTAYEQYF
DNA: TGCGCCAGCAGCCAAGATCGAGGGACTGCCTACGAGCAGTACTTC
D: -
V: TRBV4-3
J: TRBJ2-7
size: -

CDR3: CAIRTGTDDGYTF
DNA: TGTGCCATCAGGACAGGGACGGATGATGGCTACACCTTC
D: TRBD1
V: TRBV10-3
J: TRBJ1-2
size: -

CDR3: CASSLGTGSSNQPQHF
DNA: TGTGCCAGCAGTTTGGGAACAGGATCAAGCAATCAGCCCCAGCATTTT
D: -
V: TRBV27
J: TRBJ1-5
size: many

CDR3: CASRKGGGGTEAFF
DNA: TGCGCCAGCAGGAAAGGGGGGGGCGGCACTGAAGCTTTCTTT
D: -
V: TRBV4-1
J: TRBJ1-1
size: -

CDR3: CASSEVRGGTYGYTF
DNA: TGTGCCAGCAGTGAAGTTCGGGGGGGGACCTATGGCTACACCTTC
D: -
V: TRBV2
J: TRBJ1-2
size: -

CDR3: CASSPTGSRGTGELFF
DNA: TGTGCCAGCAGCCCGACAGGGTCTCGCGGCACCGGGGAGCTGTTTTTT
D: TRBD1
V: TRBV7-9
J: TRBJ2-2
size: -

CDR3: CASSSVKGHPVWTGELFF
DNA: TGTGCCAGCAGCTCGGTGAAGGGCCACCCAGTCTGGACCGGGGAGCTGTTTTTT
D: -
V: TRBV11-2
J: TRBJ2-2
size: -

CDR3: CASSLSRDTHYEQYF
DNA: TGTGCCAGTAGTCTGTCCCGGGACACCCACTACGAGCAGTACTTC
D: -
V: TRBV19
J: TRBJ2-7
size: -

CDR3: CASSERDLYGYTF
DNA: TGTGCCAGCAGTGAGCGGGACCTCTATGGCTACACCTTC
D: -
V: TRBV6-1
J: TRBJ1-2
size: -

CDR3: CASSPPTSDYEQYF
DNA: TGCGCCAGCAGTCCTCCGACTAGCGACTACGAGCAGTACTTC
D: TRBD2
V: TRBV10-2
J: TRBJ2-7
size: -

CDR3: CASSLTGVTEAFF
DNA: TGTGCCAGCAGCTTGACAGGGGTCACTGAAGCTTTCTTT
D: TRBD1
V: TRBV11-2
J: TRBJ1-1
size: -

CDR3: CASSPWERESSYEQYF
DNA: TGTGCCAGCTCACCATGGGAACGGGAGTCTTCCTACGAGCAGTACTTC
D: -
V: TRBV18
J: TRBJ2-7
size: few

CDR3: CASSPTGLGDEQFF
DNA: TGTGCCAGTAGTCCTACGGGACTAGGGGATGAGCAGTTCTTC
D: TRBD2
V: TRBV19
J: TRBJ2-1
size: few

CDR3: CASSLVGLAGTQETQYF
DNA: TGTGCCAGCAGCTTAGTCGGACTAGCGGGTACCCAAGAGACCCAGTACTTC
D: TRBD2
V: TRBV13
J: TRBJ2-5
size: -

CDR3: CASSLGIGETNEKLFF
DNA: TGCGCCAGCAGCTTGGGGATTGGGGAAACTAATGAAAAACTGTTTTTT
D: -
V: TRBV5-1
J: TRBJ1-4
size: -

CDR3: CASSLTGQSRTEAFF
DNA: TGTGCCAGCTCACTTACGGGACAGTCGAGGACTGAAGCTTTCTTT
D: TRBD1
V: TRBV18
J: TRBJ1-1
size: once

CDR3: CASSPTNNQPQHF
DNA: TGTGCCAGCTCACCGACTAACAATCAGCCCCAGCATTTT
D: -
V: TRBV18
J: TRBJ1-5
size: -

CDR3: CSARQNTEAFF
DNA: TGCAGTGCTAGACAGAACACTGAAGCTTTCTTT
D: -
V: TRBV20-1
J: TRBJ1-1
size: -

CDR3: CASSTTGLSLEQYF
DNA: TGTGCCAGCAGTACAACGGGCCTCTCTTTGGAGCAGTACTTC
D: -
V: TRBV28
J: TRBJ2-7
size: -

CDR3: CASSLGPDNEQFF
DNA: TGCGCCAGCAGCTTAGGACCAGACAATGAGCAGTTCTTC
D: -
V: TRBV5-1
J: TRBJ2-1
size: -

CDR3: CASSLVPLRDTQYF
DNA: TGTGCCAGCAGCTTAGTACCATTGAGGGATACGCAGTATTTT
D: -
V: TRBV7-2
J: TRBJ2-3
size: once

CDR3: CASSLVRGAGTQYF
DNA: TGTGCCAGCAGCTTAGTTCGGGGGGCGGGTACGCAGTATTTT
D: -
V: TRBV11-2
J: TRBJ2-3
size: -

CDR3: CASSLIAGREQYF
DNA: TGTGCCAGCAGCTTAATCGCGGGACGCGAGCAGTACTTC
D: -
V: TRBV7-3
J: TRBJ2-7
size: -

CDR3: CASSPKQGAQGNTIYF
DNA: TGTGCCAGCTCACCAAAACAGGGGGCGCAAGGAAACACCATATATTTT
D: TRBD1
V: TRBV18
J: TRBJ1-3
size: -

CDR3: CASSGTAYEQYF
DNA: TGTGCCAGCAGCGGGACAGCCTACGAGCAGTACTTC
D: TRBD1
V: TRBV7-8
J: TRBJ2-7
size: -

CDR3: CASSPGQGTYEQYF
DNA: TGTGCCAGCTCACCGGGACAGGGGACCTACGAGCAGTACTTC
D: TRBD1
V: TRBV2
J: TRBJ2-7
size: -

CDR3: CASSQETLEMGEQFF
DNA: TGTGCCAGCAGCCAAGAAACCCTAGAGATGGGCGAGCAGTTCTTC
D: -
V: TRBV4-2
J: TRBJ2-1
size: -

CDR3: CASSPTPWDTSTDTQYF
DNA: TGTGCCAGCTCACCAACCCCCTGGGACACCTCCACAGATACGCAGTATTTT
D: -
V: TRBV18
J: TRBJ2-3
size: -

CDR3: CASRRGILNSYEQYF
DNA: TGTGCCAGCCGTCGAGGGATCTTAAACTCCTACGAGCAGTACTTC
D: -
V: TRBV9
J: TRBJ2-7
size: -

CDR3: CATSRGREGQPQHF
DNA: TGTGCCACCAGCAGAGGCAGGGAAGGTCAGCCCCAGCATTTT
D: -
V: TRBV15
J: TRBJ1-5
size: -

CDR3: CASNGLGNTGELFF
DNA: TGCGCCAGCAACGGACTAGGGAACACCGGGGAGCTGTTTTTT
D: TRBD2
V: TRBV5-1
J: TRBJ2-2
size: -